One and the same sample provided the 11 T cell receptor beta chains below, sequenced in a study of cytomegalovirus exposure and HLA in healthy donors. The PCR used 60 Vbeta and 13 Jbeta primers. TCRdb keeps only in-frame clones here, not all; method: immunoSEQ multiplex PCR. The sample consists of 95,000 to 150,000 clones, roughly 80% of them appearing once. Source material: PBMCs. The receptors were gathered from a middle-aged man in good health and CMV-seronegative.

V usage is TRBV2 and J usage is TRBJ2-7, with a tentative D call TRBD1 (5 bases). V lost 6 bases and J lost 3, with 9 bases in between. Germline CDR1 reads SNHLY; CDR2 reads FYNNEI. The CDR3 has 12 amino acids. Here the CDR3 DNA reads TGTGCCAGCAGAGTAGACAGCTACGAGCAGTACTTC. Protein product: CASRVDSYEQYF.

This sequence joins TRBV28 and TRBJ2-5, with 9 bases fitting TRBD1. The CDR3 totals 15 residues. The germline gives CDR1 MDHEN, CDR2 SYDVKM. V dropped 6 bases and J dropped 5; count of bases not matched to a gene: 10. The CDR3 DNA reads as TGTGCCAGCAGGAGTAAGGGACAGGGAGGGGAGACCCAGTACTTC. It codes for CASRSKGQGGETQYF.

V and J are TRBV11-2 and TRBJ2-7; TRBD2 matches at 9 bases. The CDR3 contains 15 residues. The V and J ends lost 0 bases and 3 bases, in that order; junction bases with no gene match: 3. Per germline, CDR1 SGHAT and CDR2 FQNNGV. The CDR3: CASSLDAGGYYEQYF. In DNA, the CDR3 is TGTGCCAGCAGCTTAGACGCGGGAGGGTACTACGAGCAGTACTTC.

This clone appeared a single time. The chain uses TRBV5-4 and TRBJ1-2, with D possibly TRBD1 on 6 matching bases. Deletions cut 4 bases from V and 7 bases from J, with 20 bases between. From germline, CDR1 is SGHNT and CDR2 YYREEE (reference sequence). This CDR3 has 15 amino acids. The CDR3 here is CASSLPDGGAVGYTF. For the CDR3, the DNA is TGTGCCAGCAGCCTTCCGGATGGGGGGGCTGTTGGCTACACCTTC.

This clone was observed a handful of times. The chain recombines TRBV11-2 with TRBJ2-7; 7 nucleotides match TRBD2. This CDR3 is 15 amino acids long. CDR1 is SGHAT, CDR2 FQNNGV, per germline. The V gene end was trimmed by 5 bases and the J gene end by 2 bases; junction bases not matched to a gene: 9. CDR3 loop: CASSPSLADTYEQYF. The CDR3 bases are TGTGCCAGCAGCCCCAGTCTAGCGGACACCTACGAGCAGTACTTC.

The V gene is TRBV28, the J gene TRBJ2-2, with 8 bases matching TRBD2. The V segment lost 3 bases and the J segment 0 bases; nucleotides outside the gene matches: 3. This CDR3 comprises 16 residues. CDR1 and CDR2 from the germline V gene are MDHEN and SYDVKM. CDR3 nucleotides: TGTGCCAGCAGTTTCGGGAGGGGATCGAACACCGGGGAGCTGTTTTTT. It yields the protein CASSFGRGSNTGELFF.

This clone was seen only once. The rearrangement joins TRBV2 to TRBJ2-3; tentatively, D is TRBD2 (5 bases). This CDR3 region has 14 residues. The V gene lost 7 bases and the J gene lost 0 bases, with 11 bases spanning the gap. Per germline, CDR1 SNHLY and CDR2 FYNNEI. CDR3 sequence reads: CASKSGTSTDTQYF. CDR3 nucleotide sequence: TGTGCCAGCAAGAGCGGTACTAGCACAGATACGCAGTATTTT.

The chain employs TRBV18 and TRBJ2-6; 10 bases agree with TRBD2. Trimming took 1 base from V and 3 from J; bases not matched to a gene: 3. Germline CDR1 and CDR2: KGHSH and LQKENI. This CDR3 contains 17 residues. The CDR3: CASSPLLAGIGANVLTF. The CDR3 DNA follows: TGTGCCAGCTCACCACTACTAGCGGGAATTGGGGCCAACGTCCTGACTTTC.

The chain combines TRBV21-1 with TRBJ2-6; the D call TRBD1 from the table was never checked on the DNA. TRBV21-1 counts as a pseudogene. This CDR3 comprises 17 residues. The CDR3, as DNA: TGTGCCAGCAGCAAAAACAGGGGGCGGTCTGGGGCCAACGTCCTGACTTTC. The encoded protein is CASSKNRGRSGANVLTF.

The CDR3 DNA reads as TGTGCCAGTAGTATGAGGACAGGGGGAAATGGCTACACCTTC. Translated: CASSMRTGGNGYTF. The rearrangement uses TRBV19 and TRBJ1-2, with TRBD1 identical over 10 bases. There are 14 residues in the CDR3. V was clipped by 3 bases and J by 6 bases; unmatched bases: 4. Germline CDR1 LNHDA, CDR2 SQIVND (reference sequence).

The J gene is TRBJ1-5, the V gene TRBV18, with D possibly being TRBD1 (5 bases). Germline CDR1 and CDR2: KGHSH and LQKENI. V lost 3 bases to trimming and J lost 9 bases, with 18 bases between them. This CDR3 has 15 amino acids. The chain's CDR3 is CASSPRGDRGSPQHF. In nucleotides, the CDR3 is TGTGCCAGCTCACCCCGGGGGGATCGAGGGTCGCCCCAGCATTTT. The full variable domain, rest sourced from reference TRBV18 and TRBJ1-5, is NAGVMQNPRHLVRRRGQEARLRCSPMKGHSHVYWYRQLPEEGLKFMVYLQKENIIDESGMPKERFSAEFPKEGPSILRIQQVVRGDSAAYFCASSPRGDRGSPQHFGDGTRLSIL.